Below are 29 T cell receptor beta chains sequenced from a single sample in a study of cytomegalovirus exposure and HLA in healthy donors. The PCR was carried out with 60 Vbeta primers and 13 Jbeta primers. Method: immunoSEQ multiplex PCR; TCRdb's copy keeps in-frame clones and lacks some. The table lists about 140,000 clones, roughly 76% of them singletons. The material sequenced was PBMCs. Receptors were obtained from a human donor in good health.

This rearrangement joins TRBV28 to TRBJ2-2, with 8 nucleotides matching TRBD2. V lost 6 bases, J lost 4 bases, and 13 bases stayed unmatched. This CDR3 region has 17 residues. CDR1 and CDR2 (germline): MDHEN, SYDVKM. The CDR3 sequence: CASSHESTSAGTGELFF. In nucleotides, the CDR3 is TGTGCCAGCAGCCACGAATCGACTAGCGCGGGCACCGGGGAGCTGTTTTTT.

This clone has a single count. The chain has TRBV30 and TRBJ2-4, with TRBD2 matching over 14 bases. The CDR3 sequence is 16 residues long. J lost 7 bases, V lost 3 bases, and 8 bases had no gene match. Germline loops: CDR1 GTSNPN, CDR2 SVGIG (reference sequence). CDR3 in amino acids: CAWSTGTSGRGNIQYF. Written as DNA, the CDR3 is TGTGCCTGGAGCACCGGGACTAGCGGGAGAGGGAACATTCAGTACTTC.

In this sample, this clone turned up a few times. The chain combines TRBV6-5 with TRBJ2-7; a weak D match, TRBD2 (5 bases). Trimming removed 0 bases at V and 3 bases at J, with 12 bases between. This CDR3 has 15 residues. The germline V gene has CDR1 MNHEY and CDR2 SVGAGI. DNA of the CDR3: TGTGCCAGCAGTTACTCCCCGGGAAAGAACTACGAGCAGTACTTC. It codes for CASSYSPGKNYEQYF.

This chain uses TRBV10-3 with TRBJ1-2, with 12 bases aligning to TRBD1. This CDR3 region has 15 residues. Trimming removed 4 bases from V and 10 bases from J; junction bases left unmatched: 10. The germline V gene encodes CDR1 ENHRY and CDR2 SYGVKD. The CDR3 sequence: CAISGPFGTGGDYTF. The CDR3 DNA is TGTGCCATCAGTGGGCCCTTCGGGACAGGGGGCGACTACACCTTC.

The V and J genes are TRBV4-2 and TRBJ1-6; D call uncertain. The CDR3 loop spans 14 amino acids. Germline CDR1 is LGHNA and CDR2 is YNFKEQ. The V end lost 1 base, the J end lost 7 bases, and 8 bases lay between the germline ends. DNA of the CDR3: TGTGCCAGCAGCCAAGCCAGAAAAAATTCACCCCTCCACTTT. Its protein is CASSQARKNSPLHF.

The chain carries TRBV5-1 and TRBJ2-7, with 9 nucleotides matching TRBD1. The ends lost 7 bases at V and 3 bases at J; junction bases unmatched: 5. The CDR3 spans 13 residues. The germline gives CDR1 SGHRS, CDR2 YFSETQ. CDR3 in amino acids: CASRDRVNYEQYF. CDR3 DNA: TGCGCCAGCCGGGACAGGGTGAACTACGAGCAGTACTTC. The variable domain in full, completed from reference TRBV5-1 and TRBJ2-7, reads KAGVTQTPRYLIKTRGQQVTLSCSPISGHRSVSWYQQTPGQGLQFLFEYFSETQRNKGNFPGRFSGRQFSNSRSEMNVSTLELGDSALYLCASRDRVNYEQYFGPGTRLTVT.

The gene calls are TRBV2 and TRBJ1-2, with TRBD1 matching over 9 bases. V was clipped by 3 bases and J by 2 bases; unmatched bases: 1. Germline loops: CDR1 SNHLY, CDR2 FYNNEI. The CDR3 has 14 residues. Written as DNA, the CDR3 is TGTGCCAGCAGTGAGGGGACAGGGAACTATGGCTACACCTTC. Its translation: CASSEGTGNYGYTF.

The rearrangement uses TRBV6-1 and TRBJ1-5, with 10 bases matching TRBD1. From germline, CDR1 is MNHNS and CDR2 SASEGT. The V gene end was trimmed by 4 bases and the J gene end by 7 bases; junction bases not matched to a gene: 4. This CDR3 is 14 amino acids long. The CDR3 loop is CASSVDRGVQPQHF. CDR3 DNA sequence: TGTGCCAGCAGTGTGGACAGGGGGGTGCAGCCCCAGCATTTT.

V usage is TRBV19 and J usage is TRBJ2-2; 8 bases map to TRBD1. Losses at the gene ends were 6 bases for V and 4 bases for J; bases not matched to a gene: 4. This CDR3 has 14 residues. CDR1 is LNHDA and CDR2 is SQIVND in the germline V gene (reference sequence). CDR3 sequence reads: CASSVTGGTGELFF. DNA of the CDR3: TGTGCCAGTAGCGTTACAGGGGGCACCGGGGAGCTGTTTTTT.

The chain joins TRBV9 to TRBJ2-7; 12 bases agree with TRBD2. Trimming removed 2 bases from V and 4 bases from J; junction bases left unmatched: 1. Germline CDR1 reads SGDLS; CDR2 reads YYNGEE. The CDR3 has 14 residues. The CDR3 DNA sequence: TGTGCCAGCAGCGTTGGGACTAGCGGGTACGAGCAGTACTTC. Translation: CASSVGTSGYEQYF.

The chain joins TRBV7-9 to TRBJ2-5; no firm D call. Germline CDR1 is SEHNR and CDR2 is FQNEAQ (reference sequence). This CDR3 has 11 amino acids. V was cut by 5 bases and J by 2 bases, with 3 bases left in between. The CDR3 loop is CASSQQETQYF. The CDR3 DNA follows: TGTGCCAGCAGCCAACAAGAGACCCAGTACTTC.

The J gene is TRBJ2-5, the V gene TRBV6-5; D is perhaps TRBD2 (6 bases). Germline V CDR1 and CDR2: MNHEY, SVGAGI. This CDR3 has 13 residues. Trimming pared 7 bases from V and 5 bases from J, leaving 14 bases between. CDR3 protein: CASKKGLEETQYF. CDR3 bases: TGTGCCAGCAAGAAGGGACTTGAGGAGACCCAGTACTTC.

The rearrangement uses TRBV9 and TRBJ2-3; TRBD2 is a possible D gene (5 bases). Germline-derived CDR1 and CDR2 are SGDLS and YYNGEE. The CDR3 is 14 residues long. V was shortened by 2 bases and J by 5 bases, with 12 bases between the two germline ends. This CDR3 reads CASSVGRRGDTQYF. CDR3 coding DNA: TGTGCCAGCAGCGTTGGCAGACGGGGAGATACGCAGTATTTT. Supplemented by reference TRBV9 and TRBJ2-3, the full variable domain reads DSGVTQTPKHLITATGQRVTLRCSPRSGDLSVYWYQQSLDQGLQFLIQYYNGEERAKGNILERFSAQQFPDLHSELNLSSLELGDSALYFCASSVGRRGDTQYFGPGTRLTVL.

The rearrangement joins TRBV13 to TRBJ2-3, with 9 nucleotides matching TRBD2. The CDR3 sequence is 16 residues long. Germline V gene sequence: CDR1 PRHDT, CDR2 FYEKMQ (reference sequence). The J segment lost 3 bases and the V segment lost 5 bases, leaving 9 bases of the junction unmatched. CDR3 region: CASSAPLSGSTDTQYF. CDR3 sequence (DNA): TGTGCCAGCAGCGCCCCTCTTAGCGGGAGTACAGATACGCAGTATTTT.

The rearrangement uses TRBV7-3 and TRBJ2-5; no reliable D call. V lost 5 bases, J lost 0 bases, and 13 bases lay in between. The CDR3 contains 15 residues. Germline V gene sequence: CDR1 SGHTA, CDR2 FQGTGA. The CDR3 DNA is TGTGCCAGCAGCCCCTCTCGAGCGAACCAAGAGACCCAGTACTTC. This codes for CASSPSRANQETQYF.

The chain links TRBV19 to TRBJ2-5; TRBD2 might be the D (7 bases). CDR3 length: 14 amino acids. Trimming stripped 5 bases from V and 0 bases from J, with 10 bases between. Per germline, CDR1 LNHDA and CDR2 SQIVND (reference sequence). The CDR3 here is CASSGRGNQETQYF. CDR3 nucleotides: TGTGCCAGTAGTGGGAGGGGGAACCAAGAGACCCAGTACTTC.

This clone was seen a handful of times. The genes are TRBV15 and TRBJ1-3, with no clear D. This CDR3 has 15 residues. V lost 0 bases and J 7 bases, leaving 13 bases between the germline ends. Looked up from germline, CDR1 is LNHNV and CDR2 is YYDKDF (reference sequence). This chain's CDR3 is CATSRDPGRGNTIYF. The CDR3, as DNA: TGTGCCACCAGCAGAGACCCGGGTCGCGGGAACACCATATATTTT.

This clone has more than one count but fewer than ten. V usage is TRBV18 and J usage is TRBJ2-6, with TRBD2 matching over 7 bases. CDR1 is KGHSH, CDR2 LQKENI, per germline. CDR3 length: 17 residues. The J segment lost 2 bases and the V segment lost 6 bases, leaving 10 bases of the junction unmatched. CDR3 sequence reads: CASSRLPRGAGANVLTF. As DNA, the CDR3 is TGTGCCAGCTCCCGCCTGCCACGGGGGGCTGGGGCCAACGTCCTGACTTTC. Full variable domain (rest looked up from reference TRBV18 and TRBJ2-6): NAGVMQNPRHLVRRRGQEARLRCSPMKGHSHVYWYRQLPEEGLKFMVYLQKENIIDESGMPKERFSAEFPKEGPSILRIQQVVRGDSAAYFCASSRLPRGAGANVLTFGAGSRLTVL.

This clone was counted a single time. One end of the junction varies from germline; a read error may be responsible. This chain uses TRBV7-7 with TRBJ2-1; a possible D gene is TRBD2 (6 bases). The germline V gene has CDR1 SSHAT and CDR2 FNYEAQ (reference sequence). CDR3 length equals 13 residues. The CDR3 here is CASSRDGGDEQFF. CDR3 coding DNA: TGTGCTAGCAGTAGGGACGGGGGAGATGAGCAGTTCTTC.

This chain joins TRBV9 and TRBJ2-7, with 8 bases that match TRBD2. The CDR3 is made up of 16 amino acids. Per germline, CDR1 SGDLS and CDR2 YYNGEE. J was trimmed by 0 bases and V by 0 bases; bases with no gene match: 5. DNA of the CDR3: TGTGCCAGCAGCGTAGCTACGGGAGGGACCTCCTACGAGCAGTACTTC. Translating gives CASSVATGGTSYEQYF.

CDR3 in amino acids: CASSPAGQGNTEAFF. CDR3 nucleotide sequence: TGTGCCAGCTCACCCGCGGGACAGGGTAACACTGAAGCTTTCTTT. The rearrangement links TRBV18 to TRBJ1-1; 9 nucleotides agree with TRBD1. This CDR3 contains 15 residues. Germline CDR1 and CDR2: KGHSH and LQKENI. The V gene end was trimmed by 3 bases and the J gene end by 2 bases; junction bases not matched to a gene: 4.

The chain carries TRBV7-3 and TRBJ2-7, with D perhaps TRBD2 (5 bases). The CDR3 covers 15 residues. Between the trimmed V and J ends, which lost 1 base and 1 base, there was a span of 11 bases. The germline V gene has CDR1 SGHTA and CDR2 FQGTGA. The CDR3 DNA follows: TGTGCCAGCAGCTTAATTGCTAGCTCGTCCTACGAGCAGTACTTC. Protein product: CASSLIASSSYEQYF.

This clone was observed a few times. The genes are TRBV6-5 and TRBJ2-7; 7 bases agree with TRBD1. CDR1 is MNHEY, CDR2 SVGAGI, per germline. This CDR3 comprises 15 residues. V shed 0 bases and J 3 bases; nucleotides not matched to a gene: 5. The DNA for the CDR3 is TGTGCCAGCAGTTACTCAAAGGGGGCTAGCTACGAGCAGTACTTC. This gives the protein CASSYSKGASYEQYF.

The chain links TRBV5-1 to TRBJ2-7, with unresolved D. V was shortened by 3 bases and J by 3 bases, with 22 bases between the two germline ends. The CDR3 runs to 17 residues. The germline CDR1 and CDR2 sequences are SGHRS and YFSETQ. The CDR3 DNA reads TGCGCCAGCAGCTCGATCCTTGTGGCAGGCCCGATCTACGAGCAGTACTTC. It codes for CASSSILVAGPIYEQYF.

As concerns this clone: One end of the junction is discordant with germline, which a read error may explain. This chain joins TRBV14 and TRBJ2-1; TRBD2 is a possible D gene (6 bases). This CDR3 comprises 15 residues. Germline V CDR1 and CDR2: SGHDN, FVKESK. The CDR3 DNA is TGTGCTAGCAGCCAAGAATGGCGGACTAACAATGAGCAGTTCTTC. Amino acids: CASSQEWRTNNEQFF.

The chain carries TRBV7-9 and TRBJ1-1; tentative D call: TRBD1 (6 bases). The germline V gene has CDR1 SEHNR and CDR2 FQNEAQ (reference sequence). The CDR3 has 18 residues. Trimming left V 3 bases short and J 2 bases short, with 22 bases between. CDR3 region: CASSFLQGSPTANTEAFF. The DNA of the CDR3 is TGTGCCAGCAGCTTCCTACAGGGTTCCCCTACCGCCAACACTGAAGCTTTCTTT. Supplemented by reference TRBV7-9 and TRBJ1-1, the full variable domain reads DTGVSQNPRHKITKRGQNVTFRCDPISEHNRLYWYRQTLGQGPEFLTYFQNEAQLEKSRLLSDRFSAERPKGSFSTLEIQRTEQGDSAMYLCASSFLQGSPTANTEAFFGQGTRLTVV.

The chain recombines TRBV6-1 with TRBJ2-5; TRBD2 matches 7 bases. J lost 1 base, V lost 2 bases, and 1 base had no gene match. Germline lookup yields CDR1 MNHNS and CDR2 SASEGT. The CDR3 contains 14 residues. CDR3 in DNA: TGTGCCAGCAGTGAAAGCGGGGCCCAAGAGACCCAGTACTTC. Translation gives CASSESGAQETQYF.

The CDR3 sequence is CASSYSGGTDTQYF. The CDR3, as DNA: TGTGCCAGCAGTTACTCAGGGGGAACAGATACGCAGTATTTT. J is TRBJ2-3 and V is TRBV6-6; weak D call: TRBD1 (6 bases). Trimming took off 0 bases at V and 3 bases at J, with 7 bases between the two ends. The V gene's germline CDR1 is MNHNY and CDR2 SVGAGI (reference sequence). The CDR3 runs 14 residues.

The CDR3 nucleotides read TGTGCCACCAGCAGCGAATATGCCACATTGAACACTGAAGCTTTCTTT. The encoded protein is CATSSEYATLNTEAFF. The rearrangement links TRBV15 to TRBJ1-1; unclear D gene. CDR1 and CDR2 (germline): LNHNV, YYDKDF (reference sequence). Trimming took off 3 bases at V and 0 bases at J, with 14 bases between the two ends. CDR3 length: 16 amino acids.